This T cell receptor beta chain came from a study of T cell repertoires in cytomegalovirus infection. Study-level information: Matching HLA type, along with CMV infection, was indicated by public TCR beta signatures.

In regard to this clonotype: Its antigen is as yet unknown.

From the reads, TCRdb called clonotypes with MiXCR, one entry per CDR3 protein. The table includes approximately 1,000,000 distinct CDR3 sequences, around a third detected once. Findings and caveats of the study: It was HLA-C-restricted CMV-specific TCR beta clonotypes that dominated the response ex vivo.

The clonotype was recovered from a human donor in good health (CMV status not recorded). Some clones in this sample may be carry-over from other donors' samples. This specimen consisted of cultured CD8+ T cells from PBMCs, obtained from culture after CMV antigen stimulation.

The CDR3, as DNA: TGCAGCGTTGTTCACAGAGACACCGGGGAGCTGTTTTTT. Its translation: CSVVHRDTGELFF. The genes are TRBV29-1 and TRBJ2-2; no firm D call. Per germline, CDR1 SQVTM and CDR2 ANQGSEA. The CDR3 runs 13 residues. The V end was cut by 4 bases, the J end by 3 bases, with 9 bases between.